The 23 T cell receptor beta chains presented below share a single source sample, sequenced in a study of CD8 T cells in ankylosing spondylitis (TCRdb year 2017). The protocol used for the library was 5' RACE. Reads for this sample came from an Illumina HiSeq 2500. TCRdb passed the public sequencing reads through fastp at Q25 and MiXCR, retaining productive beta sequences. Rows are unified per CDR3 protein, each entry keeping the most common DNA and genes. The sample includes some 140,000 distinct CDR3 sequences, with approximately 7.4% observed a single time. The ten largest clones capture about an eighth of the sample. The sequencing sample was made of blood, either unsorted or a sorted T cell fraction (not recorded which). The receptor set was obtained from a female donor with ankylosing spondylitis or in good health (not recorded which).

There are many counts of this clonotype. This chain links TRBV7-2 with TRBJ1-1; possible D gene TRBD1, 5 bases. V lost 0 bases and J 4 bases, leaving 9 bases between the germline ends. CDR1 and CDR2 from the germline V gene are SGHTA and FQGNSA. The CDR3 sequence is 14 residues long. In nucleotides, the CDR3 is TGTGCCAGCAGCTTAGCGCGGGGGGGCACTGAAGCTTTCTTT. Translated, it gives CASSLARGGTEAFF.

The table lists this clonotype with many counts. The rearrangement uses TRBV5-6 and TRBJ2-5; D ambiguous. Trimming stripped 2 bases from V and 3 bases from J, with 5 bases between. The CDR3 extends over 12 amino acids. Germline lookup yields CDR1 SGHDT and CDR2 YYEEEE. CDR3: CASSFVEETQYF. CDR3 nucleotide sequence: TGTGCCAGCAGCTTCGTAGAAGAGACCCAGTACTTC.

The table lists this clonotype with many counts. CDR3 nucleotide sequence: TGTGCCAGCAGACACCCGACAGGTCCAGCTAACTATGGCTACACCTTC. Protein: CASRHPTGPANYGYTF. J is TRBJ1-2 and V is TRBV7-9; a possible D gene is TRBD1 (6 bases). Germline CDR1 is SEHNR and CDR2 is FQNEAQ (reference sequence). The CDR3 extends over 16 amino acids. Trimming cost V 6 bases and J 0 bases, with 17 bases left between them.

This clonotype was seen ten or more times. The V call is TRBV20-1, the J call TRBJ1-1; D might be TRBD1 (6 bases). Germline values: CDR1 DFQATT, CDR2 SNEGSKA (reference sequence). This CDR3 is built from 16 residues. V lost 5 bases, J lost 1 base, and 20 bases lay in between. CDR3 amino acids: CSARPGQRGKNTEAFF. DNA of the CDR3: TGCAGTGCTCGACCTGGACAGAGGGGGAAGAACACTGAAGCTTTCTTT.

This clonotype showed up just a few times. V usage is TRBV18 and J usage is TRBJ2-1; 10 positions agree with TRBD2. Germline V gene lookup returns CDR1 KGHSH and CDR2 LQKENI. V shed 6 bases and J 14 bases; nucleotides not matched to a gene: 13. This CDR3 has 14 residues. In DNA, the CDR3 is TGTGCCAGCTCGTCACTCCGTACTAGCGGGGAGGAGTTCTTC. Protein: CASSSLRTSGEEFF.

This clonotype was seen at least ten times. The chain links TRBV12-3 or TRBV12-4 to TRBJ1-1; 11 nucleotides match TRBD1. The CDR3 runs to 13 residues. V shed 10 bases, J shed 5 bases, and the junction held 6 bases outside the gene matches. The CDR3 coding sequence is TGTGCCAACATGGGGACAGGGGGAACTGAAGCTTTCTTT. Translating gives CANMGTGGTEAFF.

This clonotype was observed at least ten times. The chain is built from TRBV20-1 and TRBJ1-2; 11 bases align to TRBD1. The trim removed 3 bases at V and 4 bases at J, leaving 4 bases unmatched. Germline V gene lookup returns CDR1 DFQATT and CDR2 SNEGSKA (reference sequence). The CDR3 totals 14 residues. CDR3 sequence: CSARGTGGFYGYTF. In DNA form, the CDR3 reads TGCAGTGCTAGGGGGACAGGGGGATTCTATGGCTACACCTTC.

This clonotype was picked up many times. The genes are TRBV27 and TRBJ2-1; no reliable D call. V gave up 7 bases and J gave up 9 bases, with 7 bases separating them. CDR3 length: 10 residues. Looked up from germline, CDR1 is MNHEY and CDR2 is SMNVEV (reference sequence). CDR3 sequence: CASIGSEQFF. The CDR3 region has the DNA TGTGCCAGCATCGGTAGTGAGCAGTTCTTC.

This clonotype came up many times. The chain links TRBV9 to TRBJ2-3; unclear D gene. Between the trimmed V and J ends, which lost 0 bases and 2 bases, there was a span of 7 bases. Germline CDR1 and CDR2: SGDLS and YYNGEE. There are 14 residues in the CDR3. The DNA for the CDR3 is TGTGCCAGCAGCGTAGAAACAGACACAGATACGCAGTATTTT. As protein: CASSVETDTDTQYF.

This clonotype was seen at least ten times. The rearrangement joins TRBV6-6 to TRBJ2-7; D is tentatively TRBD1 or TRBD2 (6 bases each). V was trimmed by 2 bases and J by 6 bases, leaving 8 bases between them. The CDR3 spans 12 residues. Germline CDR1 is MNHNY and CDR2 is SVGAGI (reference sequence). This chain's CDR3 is CASSYGGREQYF. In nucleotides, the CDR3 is TGTGCCAGCAGTTACGGGGGGCGCGAGCAGTACTTC.

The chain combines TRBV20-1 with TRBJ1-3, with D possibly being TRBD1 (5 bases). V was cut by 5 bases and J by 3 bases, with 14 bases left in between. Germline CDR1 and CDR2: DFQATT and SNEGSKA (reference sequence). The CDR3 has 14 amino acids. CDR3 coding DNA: TGCAGTGCTGGGGTGGGGGGAAGTGGAAACACCATATATTTT. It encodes CSAGVGGSGNTIYF.

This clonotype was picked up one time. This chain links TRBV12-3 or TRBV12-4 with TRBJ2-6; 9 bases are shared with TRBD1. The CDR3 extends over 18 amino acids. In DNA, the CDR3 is TGTACCTGCGTTTCGCGTGGGACAGGGTGGTCTGGGGCCAACGTCCTGACTTTC. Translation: CTCVSRGTGWSGANVLTF.

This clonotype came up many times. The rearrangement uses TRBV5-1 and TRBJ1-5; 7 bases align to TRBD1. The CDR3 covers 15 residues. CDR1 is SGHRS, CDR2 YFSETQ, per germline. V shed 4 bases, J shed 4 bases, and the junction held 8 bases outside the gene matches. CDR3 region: CASSPSDRVNQPQHF. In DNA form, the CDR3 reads TGCGCCAGCAGCCCTTCCGACAGGGTTAATCAGCCCCAGCATTTT.

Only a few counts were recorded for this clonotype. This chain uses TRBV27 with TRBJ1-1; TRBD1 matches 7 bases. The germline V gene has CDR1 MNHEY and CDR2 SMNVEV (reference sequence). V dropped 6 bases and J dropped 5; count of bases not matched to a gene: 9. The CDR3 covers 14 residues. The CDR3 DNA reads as TGTGCCAGCAGCAAGACAGGGTTTCGGACTGAAGCTTTCTTT. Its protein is CASSKTGFRTEAFF.

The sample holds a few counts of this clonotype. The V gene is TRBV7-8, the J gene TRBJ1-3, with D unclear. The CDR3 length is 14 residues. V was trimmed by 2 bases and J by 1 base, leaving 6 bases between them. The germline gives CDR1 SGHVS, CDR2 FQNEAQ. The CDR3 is CASSLKFSGNTIYF. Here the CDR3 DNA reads TGTGCCAGCAGCTTAAAATTTTCTGGAAACACCATATATTTT.

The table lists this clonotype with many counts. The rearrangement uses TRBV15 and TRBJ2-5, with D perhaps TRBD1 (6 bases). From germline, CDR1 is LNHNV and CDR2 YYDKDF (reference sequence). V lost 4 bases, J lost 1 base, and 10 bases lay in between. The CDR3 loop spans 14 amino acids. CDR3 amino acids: CATSITGLQETQYF. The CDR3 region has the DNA TGTGCCACCAGCATTACAGGGCTCCAAGAGACCCAGTACTTC.

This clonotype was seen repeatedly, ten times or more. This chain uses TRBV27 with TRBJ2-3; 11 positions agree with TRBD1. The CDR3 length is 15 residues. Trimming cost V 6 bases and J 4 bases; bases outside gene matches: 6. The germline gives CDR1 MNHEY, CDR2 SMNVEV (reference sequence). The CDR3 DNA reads TGTGCCAGCAGCCATTGGGGACAGGGGGCAGATACGCAGTATTTT. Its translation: CASSHWGQGADTQYF.

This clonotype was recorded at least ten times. The DNA of the CDR3 is TGCAGTGCTAGCAGCTCCTACGAGCAGTACTTC. Its translation: CSASSSYEQYF. The chain combines TRBV20-1 with TRBJ2-7, with D unclear. The CDR3 runs 11 residues. Germline V gives CDR1 DFQATT, CDR2 SNEGSKA (reference sequence). The germline V and J ends were trimmed by 3 bases and 0 bases, with 3 bases remaining between them.

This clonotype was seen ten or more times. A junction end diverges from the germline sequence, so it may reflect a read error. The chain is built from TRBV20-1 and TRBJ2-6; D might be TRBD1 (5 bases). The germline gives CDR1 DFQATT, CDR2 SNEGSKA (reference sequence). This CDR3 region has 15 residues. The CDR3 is CSAGDRKSGANVLTF. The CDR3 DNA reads TGCAGTGCTGGAGACAGAAAATCTGGGGCCAACGTCCTGACTTTC.

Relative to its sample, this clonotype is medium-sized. The CDR3 coding sequence is TGTGCCAGCAGTTTACAGCCGACCACAGATACGCAGTATTTT. Amino acid sequence: CASSLQPTTDTQYF. The chain joins TRBV28 to TRBJ2-3; the D is unclear. V lost 2 bases and J lost 2, with 8 bases in between. The CDR3 is 14 amino acids. The germline gives CDR1 MDHEN, CDR2 SYDVKM.

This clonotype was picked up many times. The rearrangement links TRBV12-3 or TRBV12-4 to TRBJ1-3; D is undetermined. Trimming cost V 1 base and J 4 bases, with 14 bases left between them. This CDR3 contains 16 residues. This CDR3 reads CASSLVPGLGGNTIYF. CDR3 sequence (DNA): TGTGCCAGCAGTTTAGTGCCGGGGTTGGGAGGAAACACCATATATTTT.

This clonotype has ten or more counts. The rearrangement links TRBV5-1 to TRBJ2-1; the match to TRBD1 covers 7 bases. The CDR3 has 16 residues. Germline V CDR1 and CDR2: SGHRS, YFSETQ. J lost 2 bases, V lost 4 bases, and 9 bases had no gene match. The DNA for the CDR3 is TGCGCCAGCAGCCCACAGGGGAACCTCGCCTACAATGAGCAGTTCTTC. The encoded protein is CASSPQGNLAYNEQFF.

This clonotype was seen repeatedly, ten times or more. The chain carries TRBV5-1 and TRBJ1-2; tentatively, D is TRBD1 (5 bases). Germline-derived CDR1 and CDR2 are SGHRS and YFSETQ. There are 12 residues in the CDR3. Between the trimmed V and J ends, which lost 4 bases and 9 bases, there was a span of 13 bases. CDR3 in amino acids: CASSPDTFSYTF. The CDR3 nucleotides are TGCGCCAGCAGCCCGGACACTTTTAGCTACACCTTC.